This TCR beta chain was documented in a study of molecular identifiers for immune sequencing clone quantification. Bulk libraries came from a prior protocol with listed TCR primers. TCRdb fed the PCR reads into MiXCR, producing one record per CDR3 protein. This sample has approximately 550,000 distinct CDR3 sequences, with about 25% found just once. The CDR3 loop spans 15 amino acids. V lost 3 bases and J lost 0, with 7 bases in between. Per germline, CDR1 SGDLS and CDR2 YYNGEE. Sorted cell numbers of roughly 19,000 to 1,000,000, with 10%, 30% or 50% RNA, served as input for naive CD8 libraries. The specimen sequenced was naive CD8+ T cells from blood, with Jurkat cell RNA spiked in. Regarding subset: FACS-sorted CD8+CD4-CCR7+CD45RA+ naive T cells. This clonotype was obtained from a human donor in good health. Some libraries in this study had Jurkat cell RNA spiked in. J is TRBJ2-6 and V is TRBV9, with D perhaps assigned TRBD1 or TRBD2 (5 bases each). The CDR3 region has the DNA TGTGCCAGCAGCGGGGACGGCTCTGGGGCCAACGTCCTGACTTTC. It encodes CASSGDGSGANVLTF.